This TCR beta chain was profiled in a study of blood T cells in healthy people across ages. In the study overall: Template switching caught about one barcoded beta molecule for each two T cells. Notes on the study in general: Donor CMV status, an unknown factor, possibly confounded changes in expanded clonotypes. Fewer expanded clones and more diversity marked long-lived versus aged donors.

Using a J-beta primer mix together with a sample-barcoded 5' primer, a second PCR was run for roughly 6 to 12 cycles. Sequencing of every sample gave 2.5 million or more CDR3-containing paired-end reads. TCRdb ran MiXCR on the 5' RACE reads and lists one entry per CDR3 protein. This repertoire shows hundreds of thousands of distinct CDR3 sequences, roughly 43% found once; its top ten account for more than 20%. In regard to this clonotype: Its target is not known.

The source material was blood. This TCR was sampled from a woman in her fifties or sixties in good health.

The DNA for the CDR3 is TGCAGTGCTAGAGACCCCGGGACAGGGGGCGAGCAGTACTTC. Amino acids: CSARDPGTGGEQYF. The V and J genes are TRBV20-1 and TRBJ2-7; TRBD1 aligns across 11 bases. This CDR3 contains 14 residues. Unmatched junction bases numbered 4, after V lost 0 bases and J lost 6 bases. Germline V gene lookup returns CDR1 DFQATT and CDR2 SNEGSKA (reference sequence).